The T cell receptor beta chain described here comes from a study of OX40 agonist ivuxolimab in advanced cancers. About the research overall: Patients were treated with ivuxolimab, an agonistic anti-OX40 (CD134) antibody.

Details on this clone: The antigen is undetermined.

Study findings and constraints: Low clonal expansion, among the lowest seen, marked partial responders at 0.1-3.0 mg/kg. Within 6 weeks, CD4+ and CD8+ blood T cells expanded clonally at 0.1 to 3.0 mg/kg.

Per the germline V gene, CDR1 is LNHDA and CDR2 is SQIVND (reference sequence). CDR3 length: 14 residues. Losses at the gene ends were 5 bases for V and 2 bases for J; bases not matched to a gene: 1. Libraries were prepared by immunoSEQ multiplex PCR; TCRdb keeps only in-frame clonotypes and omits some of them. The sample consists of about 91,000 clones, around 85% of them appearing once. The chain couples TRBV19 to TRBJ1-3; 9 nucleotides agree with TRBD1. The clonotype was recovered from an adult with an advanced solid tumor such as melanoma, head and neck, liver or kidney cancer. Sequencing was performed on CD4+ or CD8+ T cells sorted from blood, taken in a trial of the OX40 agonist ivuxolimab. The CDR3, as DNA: TGTGCCAGTAGTTGGGACAGGGCTGGAAACACCATATATTTT. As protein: CASSWDRAGNTIYF.